This note documents a single T cell receptor (beta chain) sequence. The data are from a study of blood T cell repertoires in COVID-19. As for the study in general: The samples span acute and convalescent COVID-19 from the United States, Italy and Spain. From T cells, B-cell-depleted T cells, or PBMCs came the material, which was cDNA or gDNA.

Source study methods: Estimation of nucleated cell counts was performed using reference gene primer amplification. TCRdb's copy holds only in-frame clones and misses some; the assay was immunoSEQ multiplex PCR. V, J and clone size are those of that table, while D and trimming were read from the DNA. The table records roughly 69,000 clones, roughly 90% of them present only once. Trimming stripped 4 bases from V and 0 bases from J, with 9 bases between. Germline V gives CDR1 SQVTM, CDR2 ANQGSEA. The CDR3 extends over 13 amino acids. This TCR was recovered from a man aged 50-60 years with acute or convalescent COVID-19. The sample consisted of peripheral blood. V and J are TRBV29-1 and TRBJ1-2; no clear D gene. The CDR3 sequence is CSVGTGANYGYTF. The CDR3, as DNA: TGCAGCGTTGGGACGGGAGCTAACTATGGCTACACCTTC.